The rows below give T cell receptor beta chains drawn from one sample of a study of T cell responses to AZD1222 COVID-19 vaccine. Sequenced by immunoSEQ multiplex PCR; TCRdb stores in-frame clones only, minus some. The sample includes some 140,000 clones, roughly nine tenths seen only once; the top ten take 5.5% to 6%. Sequencing was performed on peripheral blood, taken on day 0 of MenACWY control vaccination. Receptors were obtained from an adult in good health. The conserved cysteine and the conserved F or W are not part of the CDR3 here. Each record gives: J gene, V gene, D gene, CDR3 protein. A D gene is named only where the DNA matches it firmly.

TRBJ1-6 | TRBV18 | . | ASSVRDLSSYNSPLH
TRBJ1-1 | TRBV9 | TRBD1 | ASSQRQGLVNTEAF
TRBJ2-7 | TRBV27 | . | ASTQGLGYEQY
TRBJ1-2 | TRBV7-8 | . | ARSPNYGYT
TRBJ2-7 | TRBV19 | . | ASSIDPGQRPYEQY
TRBJ2-5 | TRBV7-9 | TRBD1 | ASSTDRGGETQY
TRBJ2-5 | TRBV5-4 | . | ASSEGGGYQETQY
TRBJ1-3 | TRBV29-1 | . | SVGRGNTIY
TRBJ1-1 | TRBV7-2 | . | ASRHQSGRNTEAF
TRBJ1-3 | TRBV5-1 | . | ASREGRSSGSGNTIY
TRBJ2-2 | TRBV5-4 | TRBD1 | ASSPDRANTGELF
TRBJ1-4 | TRBV6-5 | . | ASSYSRAGSEKLF
TRBJ1-5 | TRBV2 | . | ASKEGQRQPQH
TRBJ1-2 | TRBV5-4 | TRBD1 | ASSWDRINYGYT
TRBJ2-6 | TRBV7-9 | TRBD2 | ASSLAAASGSVLT
TRBJ1-3 | TRBV7-8 | . | ASSLSRDGNTIY
TRBJ2-3 | TRBV9 | TRBD2 | ASSSTSGGVDTQY
TRBJ1-4 | TRBV7-2 | . | ASTPRAMNEKLF
TRBJ1-5 | TRBV18 | . | ASSPPGRTNQPQH
TRBJ1-2 | TRBV6-5 | TRBD1 | ASRVGQANYGYT
TRBJ2-1 | TRBV9 | . | ASSPGVSSYNEQF
TRBJ2-3 | TRBV7-9 | . | ASSPPRGHTSTDTQY
TRBJ2-2 | TRBV5-4 | . | ASSLELAHGELF
TRBJ1-3 | TRBV19 | . | ASSTPVRGNTIY
TRBJ1-1 | TRBV6-5 | . | ASRPRQNTEAF
TRBJ1-6 | TRBV6-1 | . | ASSDTTGLSSYNSPLH
TRBJ2-3 | TRBV6-1 | . | ASSDPGTDTQY
TRBJ2-3 | TRBV13 | . | ASSLGTDTQY
TRBJ1-1 | TRBV29-1 | . | SVNGGSTEAF
TRBJ1-1 | TRBV6-6 | . | ASRHEEAGAF
TRBJ1-1 | TRBV3-1/TRBV3-2 | . | ASSHRVRNTEAF
TRBJ2-1 | TRBV5-5 | . | ASSSQVLVGANEQF
TRBJ2-7 | TRBV19 | . | ASSITPGAYEQY
TRBJ1-1 | TRBV7-2 | . | ASSSGGGTEAF
TRBJ1-5 | TRBV19 | . | ASSFAGRNQPQH
TRBJ1-2 | TRBV5-5 | TRBD1 | ASSFSVTGQAYGYT
TRBJ1-1 | TRBV5-1 | . | ASSLLTQGATEAF
TRBJ1-3 | TRBV6-6 | . | ASSYPRTGSGNTIY
TRBJ2-1 | TRBV11-1 | TRBD2 | ASSSQAGSSYNEQF
TRBJ1-5 | TRBV19 | TRBD1 | ASTSDRESNGNQPQH
TRBJ1-1 | TRBV18 | . | ASSPSQGVDTEAF
TRBJ1-1 | TRBV7-3 | TRBD1 | ASSLSRTGTEAF